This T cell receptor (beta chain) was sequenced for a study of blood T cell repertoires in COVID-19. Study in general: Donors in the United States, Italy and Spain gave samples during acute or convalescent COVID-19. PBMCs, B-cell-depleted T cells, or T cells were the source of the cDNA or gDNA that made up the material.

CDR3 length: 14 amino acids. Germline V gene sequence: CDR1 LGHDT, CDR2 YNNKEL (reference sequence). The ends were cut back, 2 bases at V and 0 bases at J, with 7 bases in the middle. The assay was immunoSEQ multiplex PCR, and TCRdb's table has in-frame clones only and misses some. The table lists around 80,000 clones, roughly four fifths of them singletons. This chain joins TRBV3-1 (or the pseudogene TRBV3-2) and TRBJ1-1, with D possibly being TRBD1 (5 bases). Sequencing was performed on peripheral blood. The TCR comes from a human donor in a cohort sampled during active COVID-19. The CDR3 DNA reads TGTGCCAGCAGCCAACCAGGGCTGAACACTGAAGCTTTCTTT. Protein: CASSQPGLNTEAFF.